These 23 T cell receptor beta chains originate from one sample sequenced in a study of blood T cells in healthy people across ages. It was with a sample-barcoded 5' primer and a J-beta primer mix that a second PCR of about 6 to 12 cycles was run. TCRdb passed the 5' RACE reads through MiXCR, listing each CDR3 protein once. The sample shows hundreds of thousands of distinct CDR3 sequences, around three fifths of them seen only once. Sequences were obtained from blood. These TCRs come from a man aged 35 to 55 in good health.

The genes are TRBV4-3 and TRBJ2-2; the D gene is possibly TRBD2 (6 bases). CDR3 length: 15 amino acids. Per germline, CDR1 LGHNA and CDR2 YSLEER. Trimming pared 1 base from V and 2 bases from J, leaving 8 bases between. CDR3 sequence: CASSQAGTNTGELFF. The CDR3 bases are TGCGCCAGCAGCCAAGCTGGGACTAACACCGGGGAGCTGTTTTTT.

The chain carries TRBV7-9 and TRBJ2-1; 15 bases align to TRBD2. Trimming took 0 bases from V and 7 from J; bases not matched to a gene: 10. This CDR3 region has 19 residues. Germline V CDR1 and CDR2: SEHNR, FQNEAQ (reference sequence). The CDR3 spells CASSLAGLAGGPLENEQFF. For the CDR3, the DNA is TGTGCCAGCAGCTTAGCTGGACTAGCGGGAGGGCCTCTGGAAAATGAGCAGTTCTTC.

The chain has TRBV28 and TRBJ2-7; no clear D gene. Trimming cost V 4 bases and J 0 bases, with 10 bases left between them. The CDR3 length is 14 residues. Germline-derived CDR1 and CDR2 are MDHEN and SYDVKM. This CDR3 is CASSSGHFSYEQYF. Written as DNA, the CDR3 is TGTGCCAGCAGTTCCGGCCACTTCTCCTACGAGCAGTACTTC.

This clonotype has only a few counts. This rearrangement joins TRBV25-1 to TRBJ2-1; D not certain. The V and J ends lost 3 bases and 4 bases respectively, with 10 bases between them. Per the germline V gene, CDR1 is MGHDK and CDR2 is SYGVNS. The CDR3 runs to 14 residues. In nucleotides, the CDR3 is TGTGCCAGCAGTGATCTGGACCAATACAATGAGCAGTTCTTC. This sequence encodes CASSDLDQYNEQFF.

The CDR3 coding sequence is TGTGCCAGCAGTTTTCCCCCCCCAGGCGGAGCCTACGAGCAGTACTTC. Amino acid sequence: CASSFPPPGGAYEQYF. The chain has TRBV28 and TRBJ2-7; D remains ambiguous. The CDR3 is made up of 16 amino acids. The germline V gene has CDR1 MDHEN and CDR2 SYDVKM. The V gene lost 3 bases and the J gene lost 2 bases, with 17 bases spanning the gap.

This chain connects TRBV12-3 or TRBV12-4 to TRBJ2-1; 14 positions agree with TRBD2. CDR3 length equals 15 residues. The V and J ends lost 5 bases and 6 bases, in that order; junction bases with no gene match: 3. The CDR3 here is CASSPGLAGANEQFF. For the CDR3, the DNA is TGTGCCAGCAGTCCGGGACTAGCGGGGGCCAATGAGCAGTTCTTC.

V gene TRBV18 combines with J gene TRBJ1-6, with D maybe TRBD1 (5 bases). CDR3 length equals 18 residues. Per the germline V gene, CDR1 is KGHSH and CDR2 is LQKENI. Between the trimmed V and J ends, which lost 3 bases and 0 bases, there was a span of 15 bases. The CDR3 spells CASSPIGTSSSYNSPLHF. DNA for the CDR3: TGTGCCAGCTCACCTATAGGGACGTCTAGCTCCTATAATTCACCCCTCCACTTT.

The chain employs TRBV29-1 and TRBJ2-1; 11 nucleotides match TRBD2. There are 18 residues in the CDR3. Germline V gives CDR1 SQVTM, CDR2 ANQGSEA. With 7 bases clipped from V and 5 bases from J, the junction kept 19 bases outside the gene matches. In DNA form, the CDR3 reads TGCAGCGCTTCACGAGGGGGGGGACCGGGACTAGCGGACAATGAGCAGTTCTTC. Protein sequence: CSASRGGGPGLADNEQFF.

This chain joins TRBV7-9 and TRBJ1-1; D is possibly TRBD1 (5 bases). This CDR3 region has 14 residues. The ends were cut back, 2 bases at V and 6 bases at J, with 13 bases in the middle. The germline V gene has CDR1 SEHNR and CDR2 FQNEAQ (reference sequence). The CDR3 nucleotides are TGTGCCAGCAGCTTATTGGGGGGGACCGCTGAAGCTTTCTTT. Translating it yields CASSLLGGTAEAFF.

In the case of this clonotype: The junction differs from germline at one of its ends, possibly a read error. The chain joins TRBV12-3 or TRBV12-4 to TRBJ2-3, with D unresolved. The length of the CDR3 is 15 residues. The CDR3 sequence: CASSLAGVRTDAQYF. The CDR3 DNA reads as TGTGCCAGCAGTTTGGCCGGAGTGCGCACAGATGCGCAATATTTT.

This CDR3 is CASSPIGGGDGSSYNEQFF. DNA for the CDR3: TGTGCCAGCAGTCCTATCGGCGGGGGCGACGGGAGCTCCTACAATGAGCAGTTCTTC. The rearrangement joins TRBV28 to TRBJ2-1, with D possibly matching TRBD2 (7 bases). The CDR3 sequence is 19 residues long. V was cut by 5 bases and J by 0 bases, with 23 bases left in between. Germline V gene sequence: CDR1 MDHEN, CDR2 SYDVKM.

This clonotype has just a few counts. This sequence joins TRBV7-6 and TRBJ2-5, with D perhaps TRBD1 or TRBD2 (6 bases each). CDR1 and CDR2 from the germline V gene are SGHVS and FNYEAQ. The V end was cut by 5 bases, the J end by 2 bases, with 12 bases between. The length of the CDR3 is 14 residues. The CDR3 nucleotides are TGTGCCAGCAGCGAGGGGGGTGGTCAAGAGACCCAGTACTTC. Its protein product is CASSEGGGQETQYF. The full variable domain, with the rest looked up from reference TRBV7-6 and TRBJ2-5, is GAGVSQSPRYKVTKRGQDVALRCDPISGHVSLYWYRQALGQGPEFLTYFNYEAQQDKSGLPNDRFSAERPEGSISTLTIQRTEQRDSAMYRCASSEGGGQETQYFGPGTRLLVL.

V and J are TRBV20-1 and TRBJ2-3, with 7 bases that match TRBD2. The CDR3 contains 14 residues. After removal of 7 bases from V and 2 bases from J, the junction contained 9 bases not matched to a gene. From germline, CDR1 is DFQATT and CDR2 SNEGSKA (reference sequence). This chain's CDR3 is CSGEPAGLTDTQYF. The CDR3 bases are TGCAGTGGGGAGCCAGCGGGACTCACAGATACGCAGTATTTT.

This clonotype turned up a few times. J is TRBJ1-6 and V is TRBV15; D remains ambiguous. The CDR3 totals 13 residues. Trimming shortened V by 4 bases and J by 9 bases, and 10 bases separated the two germline ends. Germline-derived CDR1 and CDR2 are LNHNV and YYDKDF (reference sequence). CDR3 nucleotide sequence: TGTGCCACCAGCAATAGACAAACTTCACCCCTCCACTTT. The encoded protein is CATSNRQTSPLHF.

With regard to this clonotype: A read error may account for a junction end that differs from germline. V and J are TRBV6-2 or TRBV6-3 and TRBJ2-1; a weak D match, TRBD2 (6 bases). The DNA end is a closer match to TRBJ2-7, so the J assignment may be wrong. The CDR3 sequence is 18 residues long. Germline CDR1 MNHEY, CDR2 SVGEGT. The CDR3 loop is CVSNGRVSLAGTYYEQYF. CDR3 DNA: TGTGTCAGCAATGGTCGGGTATCATTGGCGGGAACCTACTACGAGCAGTACTTC.

The rearrangement uses TRBV6-5 and TRBJ2-3; 7 bases align to TRBD2. Germline loops: CDR1 MNHEY, CDR2 SVGAGI. The junction had 3 bases not matched to a gene; V was cut back by 2 bases and J by 4 bases. This CDR3 is 14 amino acids long. CDR3 nucleotides: TGTGCCAGCAGTTACGGCGGACTAGCAGATACGCAGTATTTT. This sequence encodes CASSYGGLADTQYF.

This clonotype was counted a few times. The rearrangement uses TRBV14 and TRBJ2-7, with TRBD1 matching over 8 bases. The V gene end was trimmed by 0 bases and the J gene end by 1 base; junction bases not matched to a gene: 2. CDR1 is SGHDN, CDR2 FVKESK, per germline. CDR3 length equals 15 residues. The CDR3: CASSQDTGGSYEQYF. The DNA for the CDR3 is TGTGCCAGCAGCCAAGATACAGGGGGGTCCTACGAGCAGTACTTC.

The chain joins TRBV27 to TRBJ2-5, with TRBD1 identical over 7 bases. J gave up 5 bases and V 0 bases, and 9 bases lay outside the gene matches. Germline CDR1 MNHEY, CDR2 SMNVEV (reference sequence). The CDR3 spans 16 residues. CDR3 loop: CASSLSRSGGVETQYF. The CDR3 DNA sequence: TGTGCCAGCAGTTTATCGAGGTCAGGGGGTGTTGAGACCCAGTACTTC.

This clonotype was recorded a few times. V usage is TRBV3-1 and J usage is TRBJ1-5, with no clear D. V was cut by 0 bases and J by 3 bases, with 3 bases left in between. The germline CDR1 and CDR2 sequences are LGHDT and YNNKEL (reference sequence). This CDR3 comprises 13 residues. Here the CDR3 DNA reads TGTGCCAGCAGCCAAGATGTCAATCAGCCCCAGCATTTT. Its protein is CASSQDVNQPQHF.

The chain uses TRBV7-2 and TRBJ2-3, with TRBD2 identical over 7 bases. The CDR3 loop spans 15 amino acids. Germline trimming cut 2 bases from V and 3 bases from J; bases unmatched to any gene: 5. Germline V gene data show CDR1 as SGHTA and CDR2 as FQGNSA. CDR3 amino acids: CASSLRGVMTDTQYF. In DNA, the CDR3 is TGTGCCAGCAGCTTACGGGGGGTGATGACAGATACGCAGTATTTT.

This clonotype is a singleton in its sample. This chain connects TRBV5-1 to TRBJ1-6, with D perhaps matching TRBD1 (6 bases). Germline loops: CDR1 SGHRS, CDR2 YFSETQ. The V gene lost 3 bases and the J gene lost 15 bases, with 13 bases spanning the gap. This CDR3 comprises 12 residues. CDR3: CASSSDRTVLHF. CDR3 bases: TGCGCCAGCAGCTCCGACAGGACTGTCCTCCACTTT. Full variable domain (rest looked up from reference TRBV5-1 and TRBJ1-6): KAGVTQTPRYLIKTRGQQVTLSCSPISGHRSVSWYQQTPGQGLQFLFEYFSETQRNKGNFPGRFSGRQFSNSRSEMNVSTLELGDSALYLCASSSDRTVLHFGNGTRLTVT.

The rearrangement links TRBV20-1 to TRBJ2-5, with D hard to call. There are 10 residues in the CDR3. The V gene's germline CDR1 is DFQATT and CDR2 SNEGSKA (reference sequence). Trimming took off 1 base at V and 7 bases at J, with 4 bases between the two ends. The CDR3, as DNA: TGCAGTGCTAGAGTAGGGACCCAGTACTTC. This gives the protein CSARVGTQYF.

The chain carries TRBV6-1 and TRBJ2-3, with 12 bases identical to TRBD2. CDR1 is MNHNS, CDR2 SASEGT, per germline. The length of the CDR3 is 15 residues. V shed 9 bases, J shed 6 bases, and the junction held 10 bases outside the gene matches. CDR3 coding DNA: TGTGCCAGTAGCCAACTAGCGGGGGGATCGGATACGCAGTATTTT. Protein sequence: CASSQLAGGSDTQYF.